What follows are 28 T cell receptor beta chains derived from one specimen sequenced in a study of neoadjuvant anti-PD-1 for oral cavity cancer. TCRdb's table, derived via immunoSEQ multiplex PCR, lists solely in-frame clones and lacks some. The data contain around 67,000 clones, about 86% of them singletons. The time point: after neoadjuvant nivolumab, at surgical resection. The sample in question was PBMCs, obtained after nivolumab (anti-PD-1) treatment. These receptors all stem from a person between 40 and 80 years old with oral cavity squamous cell carcinoma.

The chain links TRBV7-9 to TRBJ1-1; D uncertain. V was cut by 4 bases and J by 4 bases, with 16 bases left in between. The CDR3 runs 15 residues. Germline loops: CDR1 SEHNR, CDR2 FQNEAQ (reference sequence). The CDR3 bases are TGTGCCAGCAGCTGGATTAGATCCTCGGGCACTGAAGCTTTCTTT. Amino acid sequence: CASSWIRSSGTEAFF.

In its sample, this clone was seen once. The chain employs TRBV7-2 and TRBJ2-7, with 7 nucleotides matching TRBD1. The CDR3 has 15 amino acids. Trimming took 6 bases from V and 4 from J; bases not matched to a gene: 12. Germline V gene sequence: CDR1 SGHTA, CDR2 FQGNSA. CDR3: CASRPLTGRSYEQYF. The CDR3 DNA follows: TGTGCCAGCAGACCCCTGACAGGGAGATCGTACGAGCAGTACTTC.

The rearrangement links TRBV28 to TRBJ1-5; weak D call: TRBD1 (5 bases). The CDR3 extends over 16 amino acids. V lost 5 bases and J 7 bases, leaving 21 bases between the germline ends. In germline, CDR1 is MDHEN, CDR2 SYDVKM. As DNA, the CDR3 is TGTGCCAGCAGTCGGGGGGACGGGGGACTAAGACAGCCCCAGCATTTT. This translates into CASSRGDGGLRQPQHF.

Points on this clone: This same CDR3 is encoded by further DNA sequences in the sample. CDR3 loop: CASSEGISGNEQFF. The CDR3 region has the DNA TGCGCCAGCAGTGAGGGCATTTCGGGCAATGAGCAGTTCTTC. V and J are TRBV10-1 and TRBJ2-1; D not resolved. CDR3 length: 14 residues. Trimming removed 2 bases from V and 6 bases from J, with 11 bases in between. Looked up from germline, CDR1 is WNHNN and CDR2 is SYGVQD (reference sequence).

J is TRBJ2-4 and V is TRBV2, with D unresolved. CDR1 and CDR2 from the germline V gene are SNHLY and FYNNEI. Trimming pared 2 bases from V and 0 bases from J, leaving 11 bases between. The CDR3 sequence is 16 residues long. In DNA, the CDR3 is TGTGCCAGCAGTGAATGGGCAGCCCTAGCCAAAAACATTCAGTACTTC. Translation gives CASSEWAALAKNIQYF.

The J gene is TRBJ1-2, the V gene TRBV28; weak D call: TRBD1 (5 bases). The V and J ends lost 4 bases and 7 bases respectively, with 10 bases between them. Germline V gene data show CDR1 as MDHEN and CDR2 as SYDVKM. The CDR3 runs to 12 residues. The DNA of the CDR3 is TGTGCCAGCAGTTCGGGGGAACCTGGCTACACCTTC. It translates to CASSSGEPGYTF.

The chain is built from TRBV6-1 and TRBJ2-7; TRBD1 is a possible D gene (6 bases). V was shortened by 2 bases and J by 2 bases, with 13 bases between the two germline ends. CDR1 and CDR2 (germline): MNHNS, SASEGT. This CDR3 is 15 amino acids long. CDR3 sequence: CASSEIQGFPYEQYF. CDR3 coding DNA: TGTGCCAGCAGTGAAATTCAGGGGTTCCCCTACGAGCAGTACTTC.

This chain uses TRBV25-1 with TRBJ2-2; 10 bases match TRBD1. The CDR3 has 16 amino acids. The V segment lost 3 bases and the J segment 4 bases; nucleotides outside the gene matches: 5. The germline V gene has CDR1 MGHDK and CDR2 SYGVNS. This CDR3 is CASSDGQGVSTGELFF. In DNA, the CDR3 is TGTGCCAGCAGTGACGGACAGGGGGTTAGCACCGGGGAGCTGTTTTTT.

This chain links TRBV25-1 with TRBJ2-5; TRBD1 might be the D (7 bases). This CDR3 has 13 amino acids. V dropped 6 bases and J dropped 4 bases, with 12 bases sitting between them. The germline V gene encodes CDR1 MGHDK and CDR2 SYGVNS. CDR3 protein: CASRRQGGETQYF. DNA for the CDR3: TGTGCCAGCAGAAGACAGGGAGGAGAGACCCAGTACTTC.

J is TRBJ2-7 and V is TRBV6-6, with a possible D match to TRBD2 (5 bases). The germline gives CDR1 MNHNY, CDR2 SVGAGI (reference sequence). V lost 8 bases, J lost 1 base, and 12 bases lay in between. The CDR3 consists of 13 residues. CDR3 sequence: CASWGDGSYEQYF. As DNA, the CDR3 is TGTGCCAGCTGGGGAGATGGTTCCTACGAGCAGTACTTC.

J is TRBJ1-4 and V is TRBV14, with D tentatively TRBD1 (6 bases). V was pared by 4 bases and J by 8 bases, with 20 bases between. This CDR3 spans 16 amino acids. Germline CDR1 SGHDN, CDR2 FVKESK. The CDR3 loop is CASSPQPGVVREKLFF. The CDR3 DNA follows: TGTGCCAGCAGCCCCCAGCCAGGGGTTGTAAGAGAAAAACTGTTTTTT.

The chain is built from TRBV5-1 and TRBJ1-6, with D possibly matching TRBD1 (6 bases). This CDR3 has 15 amino acids. Per the germline V gene, CDR1 is SGHRS and CDR2 is YFSETQ. The ends were cut back, 2 bases at V and 7 bases at J, with 13 bases in the middle. CDR3 protein: CASSFSGAWNSPLHF. The CDR3 DNA sequence: TGCGCCAGCAGCTTCTCGGGGGCTTGGAATTCACCCCTCCACTTT.

In regard to this clone: Other DNA sequences from this sample encode an identical CDR3 as well. V and J are TRBV30 and TRBJ2-2; D call uncertain. The CDR3 has 13 amino acids. Between the trimmed V and J ends, which lost 0 bases and 5 bases, there was a span of 7 bases. The V gene's germline CDR1 is GTSNPN and CDR2 SVGIG (reference sequence). The CDR3 sequence is CAWSVQGTGELFF. The CDR3 DNA sequence: TGTGCCTGGAGTGTACAAGGAACCGGGGAGCTGTTTTTT.

The V call is TRBV30, the J call TRBJ1-2; D might be TRBD1 (6 bases). V shed 5 bases and J shed 8 bases, with 15 bases lying between them. Germline values: CDR1 GTSNPN, CDR2 SVGIG (reference sequence). CDR3 length equals 12 residues. The CDR3 nucleotides read TGTGCCTGGTCCTCAGGGGCAGCGGGCTACACCTTC. This sequence encodes CAWSSGAAGYTF.

The CDR3 DNA follows: TGTGCCAGCAGCTTGACAGGGGGATCCCCCTACAATGAGCAGTTCTTC. It specifies CASSLTGGSPYNEQFF. This chain links TRBV7-8 with TRBJ2-1, with 9 bases aligning to TRBD1. Unmatched junction bases numbered 5, after V lost 3 bases and J lost 2 bases. Per the germline V gene, CDR1 is SGHVS and CDR2 is FQNEAQ. This CDR3 is 16 amino acids long.

The chain employs TRBV27 and TRBJ2-3; D unclear. The CDR3 loop spans 17 amino acids. The germline V gene encodes CDR1 MNHEY and CDR2 SMNVEV (reference sequence). V lost 2 bases and J lost 0, with 15 bases in between. CDR3 in amino acids: CASSLGILGISTDTQYF. The CDR3 DNA is TGTGCCAGCAGTTTAGGGATTTTGGGAATTAGCACAGATACGCAGTATTTT.

CDR3 amino acids: CSVEVRSGRRVTDTQYF. As DNA, the CDR3 is TGCAGCGTTGAAGTTCGTTCGGGCCGCCGGGTCACAGATACGCAGTATTTT. The V gene is TRBV29-1, the J gene TRBJ2-3; no firm D call. CDR3 length equals 17 residues. Germline V gives CDR1 SQVTM, CDR2 ANQGSEA. The ends were cut back, 1 base at V and 2 bases at J, with 19 bases in the middle.

The rearrangement uses TRBV7-7 and TRBJ2-1; D perhaps matches TRBD1 (6 bases). The CDR3 runs 13 residues. Trimming removed 5 bases from V and 6 bases from J, with 11 bases in between. The germline V gene encodes CDR1 SSHAT and CDR2 FNYEAQ (reference sequence). The CDR3 loop is CASSQDRFNEQFF. The CDR3 bases are TGTGCCAGCAGCCAGGACAGATTCAATGAGCAGTTCTTC.

This chain uses TRBV29-1 with TRBJ1-1; D unresolved. The germline V and J ends were trimmed by 4 bases and 7 bases, with 10 bases remaining between them. This CDR3 is built from 11 residues. Germline CDR1 and CDR2: SQVTM and ANQGSEA. Here the CDR3 DNA reads TGCAGCGTTGCCCAGACTGATGAAGCTTTCTTT. Translating it yields CSVAQTDEAFF. The full variable domain, in which reference TRBV29-1 and TRBJ1-1 provide the parts outside the CDR3, is SAVISQKPSRDICQRGTSLTIQCQVDSQVTMMFWYRQQPGQSLTLIATANQGSEATYESGFVIDKFPISRPNLTFSTLTVSNMSPEDSSIYLCSVAQTDEAFFGQGTRLTVV.

This clone was recorded only once. The CDR3 loop is CASSLSGYETQYF. CDR3 sequence (DNA): TGTGCCAGCAGTTTATCAGGGTATGAGACCCAGTACTTC. This chain joins TRBV28 and TRBJ2-5; tentative D call: TRBD1 (5 bases). Germline-derived CDR1 and CDR2 are MDHEN and SYDVKM. Deletions cut 1 base from V and 5 bases from J, with 8 bases between. This CDR3 has 13 residues.

This clone was seen a few times. The chain couples TRBV30 to TRBJ1-1; D not certain. Trimming shortened V by 3 bases and J by 10 bases, and 12 bases separated the two germline ends. Germline CDR1 and CDR2: GTSNPN and SVGIG (reference sequence). This CDR3 has 11 residues. CDR3 coding DNA: TGTGCCTGGAGGTGGGGTCTCGTAGCTTTCTTT. It specifies CAWRWGLVAFF.

V usage is TRBV11-2 and J usage is TRBJ2-1, with unresolved D. V dropped 5 bases and J dropped 6 bases, with 17 bases sitting between them. Germline V gene sequence: CDR1 SGHAT, CDR2 FQNNGV. The CDR3 extends over 15 amino acids. CDR3 sequence (DNA): TGTGCCAGCAGCCCGCACAAGGGTTCTTTCAATGAGCAGTTCTTC. Translation gives CASSPHKGSFNEQFF.

This clone has more than one count but fewer than ten. The gene calls are TRBV15 and TRBJ2-5, with D unresolved. V dropped 3 bases and J dropped 5 bases, with 7 bases sitting between them. From germline, CDR1 is LNHNV and CDR2 YYDKDF (reference sequence). The CDR3 is 12 residues long. CDR3 nucleotides: TGTGCCACCAGCAGGGCCGCGGAGACCCAGTACTTC. Amino acid sequence: CATSRAAETQYF.

The chain couples TRBV7-9 to TRBJ1-1; TRBD1 matches 7 bases. After removal of 6 bases from V and 0 bases from J, the junction contained 4 bases not matched to a gene. This CDR3 has 14 residues. Germline V CDR1 and CDR2: SEHNR, FQNEAQ (reference sequence). DNA for the CDR3: TGTGCCAGCAGGCAGGGACAGATGAACACTGAAGCTTTCTTT. Translated, it gives CASRQGQMNTEAFF.

The chain couples TRBV28 to TRBJ1-5, with 10 bases fitting TRBD1. Looked up from germline, CDR1 is MDHEN and CDR2 is SYDVKM. V was clipped by 1 base and J by 5 bases; unmatched bases: 14. The CDR3 has 19 residues. The CDR3 here is CASSLLALVVGQGDQPQHF. The DNA for the CDR3 is TGTGCCAGCAGTTTATTAGCCCTAGTAGTTGGACAGGGGGATCAGCCCCAGCATTTT.

The chain joins TRBV4-2 to TRBJ1-1; D gene ambiguous. V dropped 3 bases and J dropped 4 bases, with 15 bases sitting between them. Germline V gene data show CDR1 as LGHNA and CDR2 as YNFKEQ. The CDR3 totals 15 residues. The CDR3 here is CASSHEMVGSTEAFF. The CDR3 nucleotides read TGTGCCAGCAGCCACGAAATGGTGGGTTCCACTGAAGCTTTCTTT.

The chain is built from TRBV9 and TRBJ1-5; D ambiguous. CDR3 length: 15 residues. V lost 0 bases to trimming and J lost 2 bases, with 9 bases between them. Germline CDR1 and CDR2: SGDLS and YYNGEE. The CDR3, as DNA: TGTGCCAGCAGCGTAGACGGGGTTGGCAATCAGCCCCAGCATTTT. This encodes CASSVDGVGNQPQHF.

The chain has TRBV6-5 and TRBJ1-5; weak D call: TRBD1 (5 bases). Germline V gene lookup returns CDR1 MNHEY and CDR2 SVGAGI. Trimming removed 6 bases at V and 7 bases at J, with 19 bases between. This CDR3 contains 15 residues. DNA of the CDR3: TGTGCCAGCAGGTCACTCGTAGGGGCGGCCCAGCCCCAGCATTTT. Encoded protein: CASRSLVGAAQPQHF.